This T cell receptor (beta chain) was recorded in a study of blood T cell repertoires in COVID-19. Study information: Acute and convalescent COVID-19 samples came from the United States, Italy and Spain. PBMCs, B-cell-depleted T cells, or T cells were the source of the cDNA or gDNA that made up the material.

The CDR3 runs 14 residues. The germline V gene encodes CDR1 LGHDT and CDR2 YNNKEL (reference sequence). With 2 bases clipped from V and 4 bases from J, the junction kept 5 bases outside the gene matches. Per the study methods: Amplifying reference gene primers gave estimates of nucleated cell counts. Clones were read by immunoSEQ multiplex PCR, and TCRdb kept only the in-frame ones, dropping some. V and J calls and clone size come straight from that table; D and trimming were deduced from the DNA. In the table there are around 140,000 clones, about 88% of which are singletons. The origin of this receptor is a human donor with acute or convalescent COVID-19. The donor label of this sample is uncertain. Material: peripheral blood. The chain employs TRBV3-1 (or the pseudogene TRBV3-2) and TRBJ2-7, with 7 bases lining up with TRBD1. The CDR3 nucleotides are TGTGCCAGCAGCCAATGGGACAGCCAGTACGAGCAGTACTTC. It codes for CASSQWDSQYEQYF.